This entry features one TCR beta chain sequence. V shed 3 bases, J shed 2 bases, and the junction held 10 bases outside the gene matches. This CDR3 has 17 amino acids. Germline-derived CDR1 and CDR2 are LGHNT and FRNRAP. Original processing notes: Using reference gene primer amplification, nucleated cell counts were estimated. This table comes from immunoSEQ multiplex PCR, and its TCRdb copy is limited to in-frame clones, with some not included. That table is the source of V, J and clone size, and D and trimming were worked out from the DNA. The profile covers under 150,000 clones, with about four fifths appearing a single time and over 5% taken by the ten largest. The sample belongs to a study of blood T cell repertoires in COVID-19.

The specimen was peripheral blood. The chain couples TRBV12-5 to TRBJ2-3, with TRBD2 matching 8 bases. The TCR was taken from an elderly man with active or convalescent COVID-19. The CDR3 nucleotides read TGTGCTAGTGGTTTCCTAGCGGGTACCGGGGCCACAGATACGCAGTATTTT. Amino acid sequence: CASGFLAGTGATDTQYF.